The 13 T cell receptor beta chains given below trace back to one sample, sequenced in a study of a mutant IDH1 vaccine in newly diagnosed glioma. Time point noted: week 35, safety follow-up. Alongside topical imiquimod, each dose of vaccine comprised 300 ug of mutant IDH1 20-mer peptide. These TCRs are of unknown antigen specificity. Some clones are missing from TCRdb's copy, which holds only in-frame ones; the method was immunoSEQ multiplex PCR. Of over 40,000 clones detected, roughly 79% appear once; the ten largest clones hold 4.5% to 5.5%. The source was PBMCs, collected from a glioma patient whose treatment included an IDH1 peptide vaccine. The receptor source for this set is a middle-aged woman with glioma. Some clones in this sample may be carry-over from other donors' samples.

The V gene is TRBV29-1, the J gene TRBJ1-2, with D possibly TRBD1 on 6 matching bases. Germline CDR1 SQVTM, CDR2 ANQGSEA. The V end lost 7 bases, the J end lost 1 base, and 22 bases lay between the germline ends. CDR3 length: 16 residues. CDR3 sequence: CSAYGTTSIVNYGYTF. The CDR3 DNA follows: TGCAGCGCCTACGGGACAACCTCCATCGTTAACTATGGCTACACCTTC. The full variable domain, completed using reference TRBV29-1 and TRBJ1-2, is SAVISQKPSRDICQRGTSLTIQCQVDSQVTMMFWYRQQPGQSLTLIATANQGSEATYESGFVIDKFPISRPNLTFSTLTVSNMSPEDSSIYLCSAYGTTSIVNYGYTFGSGTRLTVV.

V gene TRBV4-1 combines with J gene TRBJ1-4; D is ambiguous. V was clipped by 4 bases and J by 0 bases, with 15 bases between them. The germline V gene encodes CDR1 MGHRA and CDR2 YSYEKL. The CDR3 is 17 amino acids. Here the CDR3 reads CASSRLVQAATNEKLFF. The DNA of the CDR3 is TGCGCCAGCAGCCGCTTAGTCCAAGCTGCAACTAATGAAAAACTGTTTTTT.

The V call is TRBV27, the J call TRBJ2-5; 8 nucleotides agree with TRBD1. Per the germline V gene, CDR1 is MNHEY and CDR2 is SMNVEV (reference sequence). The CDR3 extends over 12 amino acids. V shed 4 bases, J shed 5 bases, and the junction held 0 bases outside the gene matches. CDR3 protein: CASSYRGETQYF. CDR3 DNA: TGTGCCAGCAGTTACAGGGGGGAGACCCAGTACTTC.

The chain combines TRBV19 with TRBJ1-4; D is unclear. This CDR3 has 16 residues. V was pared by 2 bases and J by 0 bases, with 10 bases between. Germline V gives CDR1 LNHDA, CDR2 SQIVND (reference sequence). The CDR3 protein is CASSIQSRTTNEKLFF. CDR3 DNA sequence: TGTGCCAGTAGTATACAGTCCCGTACAACTAATGAAAAACTGTTTTTT.

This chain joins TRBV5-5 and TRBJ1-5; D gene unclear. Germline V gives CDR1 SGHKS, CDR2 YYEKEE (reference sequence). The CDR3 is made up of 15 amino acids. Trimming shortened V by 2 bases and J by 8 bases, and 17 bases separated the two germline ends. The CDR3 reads CASSFRWTSWEPQHF. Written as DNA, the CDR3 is TGTGCCAGCAGCTTCAGATGGACTTCGTGGGAGCCCCAGCATTTT.

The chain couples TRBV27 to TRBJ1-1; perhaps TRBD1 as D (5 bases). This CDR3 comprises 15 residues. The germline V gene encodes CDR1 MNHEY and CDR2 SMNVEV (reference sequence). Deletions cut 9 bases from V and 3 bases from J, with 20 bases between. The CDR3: CASKLLQGGDTEAFF. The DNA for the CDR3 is TGTGCCAGTAAACTACTCCAGGGAGGTGACACTGAAGCTTTCTTT.

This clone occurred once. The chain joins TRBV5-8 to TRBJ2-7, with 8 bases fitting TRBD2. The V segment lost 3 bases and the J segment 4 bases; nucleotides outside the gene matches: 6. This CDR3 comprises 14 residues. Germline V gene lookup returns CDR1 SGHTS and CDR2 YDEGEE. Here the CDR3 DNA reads TGTGCCAGCAGCTCGGGACTAGACTTATACGAGCAGTACTTC. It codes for CASSSGLDLYEQYF.

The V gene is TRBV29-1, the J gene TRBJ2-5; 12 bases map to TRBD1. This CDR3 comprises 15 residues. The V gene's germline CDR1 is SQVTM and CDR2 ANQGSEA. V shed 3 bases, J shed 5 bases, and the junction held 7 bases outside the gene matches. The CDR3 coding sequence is TGCAGCGTTGAGTTGGGACAGGGGGCTTTGGAGACCCAGTACTTC. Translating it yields CSVELGQGALETQYF.

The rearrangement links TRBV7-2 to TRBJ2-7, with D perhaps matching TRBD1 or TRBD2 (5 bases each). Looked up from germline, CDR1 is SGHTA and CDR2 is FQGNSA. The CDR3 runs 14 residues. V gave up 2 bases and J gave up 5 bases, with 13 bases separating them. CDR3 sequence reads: CASSLLAGANEQYF. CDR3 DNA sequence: TGTGCCAGCAGCTTACTCGCCGGGGCCAACGAGCAGTACTTC.

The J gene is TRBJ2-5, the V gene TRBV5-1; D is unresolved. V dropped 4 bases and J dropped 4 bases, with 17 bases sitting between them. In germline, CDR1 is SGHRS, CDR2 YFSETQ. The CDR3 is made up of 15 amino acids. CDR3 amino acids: CASSQTRFSSETQYF. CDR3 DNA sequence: TGCGCCAGCAGCCAAACGAGGTTTTCCTCAGAGACCCAGTACTTC.

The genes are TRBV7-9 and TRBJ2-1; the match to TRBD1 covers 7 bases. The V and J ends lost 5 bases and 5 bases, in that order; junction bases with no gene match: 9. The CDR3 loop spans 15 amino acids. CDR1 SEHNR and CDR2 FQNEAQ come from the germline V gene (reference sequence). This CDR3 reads CASSQPGTENNEQFF. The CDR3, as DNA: TGTGCCAGCAGCCAACCCGGGACAGAAAACAATGAGCAGTTCTTC. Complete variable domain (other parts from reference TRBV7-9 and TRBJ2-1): DTGVSQNPRHKITKRGQNVTFRCDPISEHNRLYWYRQTLGQGPEFLTYFQNEAQLEKSRLLSDRFSAERPKGSFSTLEIQRTEQGDSAMYLCASSQPGTENNEQFFGPGTRLTVL.

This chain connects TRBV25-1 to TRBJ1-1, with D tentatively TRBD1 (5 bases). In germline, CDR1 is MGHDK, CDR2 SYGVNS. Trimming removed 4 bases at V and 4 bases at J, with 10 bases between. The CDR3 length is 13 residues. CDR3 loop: CASSVGTVTEAFF. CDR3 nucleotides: TGTGCCAGCAGTGTTGGGACGGTCACTGAAGCTTTCTTT.

CDR3: CASSTGFVDTQYF. In DNA form, the CDR3 reads TGCGCCAGCAGTACGGGGTTCGTAGATACGCAGTATTTT. The rearrangement uses TRBV5-1 and TRBJ2-3; perhaps TRBD2 as D (5 bases). Trimming cost V 5 bases and J 5 bases, with 12 bases left between them. CDR1 is SGHRS and CDR2 is YFSETQ in the germline V gene. The CDR3 is 13 amino acids.